This is a list of T cell receptor beta chains from one sample in a study of vaccination effects on CD4 cells after COVID-19. Antigens for these TCRs are unknown. Clones were sequenced by immunoSEQ multiplex PCR, and TCRdb holds only the in-frame ones, with some missing. This sample has approximately 29,000 clones, with less than 85% found just once. Sequenced material: CD4+ T cells from PBMCs cultured with HCoV-NL63 spike peptides, taken after COVID-19 vaccination. The origin of the receptors is a human donor who received a COVID-19 vaccine. The CDR3 runs from the conserved cysteine through the conserved F or W. A D gene is named only where the DNA matches it firmly. Where a row states a size, it is once, few, many or the class of an expanded clone; other rows omit it.

d_gene	v_gene	abundance	j_gene	CDR3aa	CDR3nt
.	TRBV7-2	.	TRBJ2-2	CASSLGSGAVTGELFF	TGTGCCAGCAGCTTAGGGTCGGGGGCGGTCACCGGGGAGCTGTTTTTT
TRBD1	TRBV5-1	.	TRBJ2-3	CASSGPGQTTDTQYF	TGCGCCAGCAGCGGACCGGGACAGACCACAGATACGCAGTATTTT
.	TRBV24-1	.	TRBJ2-2	CATRSGSGELFF	TGTGCCACCAGGAGTGGGTCCGGGGAGCTGTTTTTT
TRBD2	TRBV7-9	.	TRBJ2-7	CASSSRGGLAGTYEQYF	TGTGCCAGCAGCTCTCGGGGGGGGCTAGCGGGAACCTACGAGCAGTACTTC
TRBD1	TRBV27	.	TRBJ2-1	CASSFPGTGVNEQFF	TGTGCCAGCAGTTTCCCTGGGACAGGGGTGAATGAGCAGTTCTTC
.	TRBV6-6	.	TRBJ1-1	CASILVRRTEAFF	TGTGCCAGCATCCTAGTCAGGCGCACTGAAGCTTTCTTT
TRBD1	TRBV5-1	.	TRBJ2-5	CASSLATQTGGYETQYF	TGCGCCAGCAGCTTGGCCACACAGACAGGGGGGTATGAGACCCAGTACTTC
TRBD2	TRBV5-8	.	TRBJ2-5	CASSEGLAGGQAQYF	TGTGCCAGCAGCGAGGGACTAGCGGGGGGGCAGGCCCAGTACTTC
.	TRBV5-6	.	TRBJ1-1	CASSLAEGWQAFF	TGTGCCAGCAGCTTGGCGGAGGGGTGGCAAGCTTTCTTT
TRBD2	TRBV5-1	once	TRBJ2-1	CASSSSGGEQFF	TGCGCCAGCAGCTCTAGCGGGGGTGAGCAGTTCTTC